This T cell receptor (beta chain) is from a study of high-grade serous ovarian cancer treatment subgroups. Background on the study: On average, just over 14,000 reads and about 7,400 unique TCR beta rearrangements were obtained per sample.

General study results and limits: Tumors within one patient showed repertoire similarity of roughly 0.11 to 0.8.

The CDR3 is 13 residues long. Trimming pared 4 bases from V and 2 bases from J, leaving 8 bases between. Germline V gene lookup returns CDR1 SGHNT and CDR2 YYREEE (reference sequence). This table comes from immunoSEQ multiplex PCR, and its TCRdb copy is limited to in-frame clones, with some not included. Among approximately 40,000 clones listed, 79% were seen once. Tumor tissue was taken before any definitive surgery or chemotherapy was given. As to this clone: Its antigen is as yet unknown.

Specimen: tumor tissue. The sequence was collected from a human donor with high-grade serous ovarian cancer. The V call is TRBV5-4, the J call TRBJ2-3; D gene unclear. CDR3 nucleotide sequence: TGTGCCAGCAGCCGGTCCTCCACAGATACGCAGTATTTT. It translates to CASSRSSTDTQYF.